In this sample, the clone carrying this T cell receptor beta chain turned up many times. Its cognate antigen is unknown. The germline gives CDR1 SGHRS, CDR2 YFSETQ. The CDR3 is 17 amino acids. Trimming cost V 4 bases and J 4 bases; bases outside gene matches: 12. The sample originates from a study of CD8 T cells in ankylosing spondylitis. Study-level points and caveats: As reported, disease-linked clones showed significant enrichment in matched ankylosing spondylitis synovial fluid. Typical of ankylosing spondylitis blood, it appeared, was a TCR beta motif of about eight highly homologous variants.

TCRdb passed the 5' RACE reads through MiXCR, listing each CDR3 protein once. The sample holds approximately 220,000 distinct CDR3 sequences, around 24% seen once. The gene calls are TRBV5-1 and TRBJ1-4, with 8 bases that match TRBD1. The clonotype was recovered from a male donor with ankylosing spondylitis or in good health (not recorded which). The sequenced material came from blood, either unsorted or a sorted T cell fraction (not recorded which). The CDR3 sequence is CASSPLGGTGLNEKLFF. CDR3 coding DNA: TGCGCCAGCAGCCCCCTAGGGGGGACAGGCCTTAATGAAAAACTGTTTTTT. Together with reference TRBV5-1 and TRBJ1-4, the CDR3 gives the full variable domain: KAGVTQTPRYLIKTRGQQVTLSCSPISGHRSVSWYQQTPGQGLQFLFEYFSETQRNKGNFPGRFSGRQFSNSRSEMNVSTLELGDSALYLCASSPLGGTGLNEKLFFGSGTQLSVL.